This TCR beta chain was sequenced in a study of cytomegalovirus exposure and HLA in healthy donors. Whole-study context: The roughly 700 first-cohort repertoires shared a platform with the 130 or so validation repertoires, as reported in a later analysis.

Study conclusions and caveats: Cytomegalovirus status was reportedly diagnosed by the classifier with high sensitivity and specificity. The study designated fewer than 200 TCR beta chains cytomegalovirus-associated.

Germline V CDR1 and CDR2: MDHEN, SYDVKM. The CDR3 totals 15 residues. With V trimmed by 4 bases and J by 3 bases, 7 bases remained unmatched. This clone was picked up one time. The antigen is not known. Only in-frame clones appear in the TCRdb table, and some are missing; sequencing was by immunoSEQ multiplex PCR. The sample lists 75,000 to 100,000 clones; roughly 96% were seen once. The donors were members of the validation cohort, which comprised 120 subjects and was separate from the first cohort of more than 500 subjects. Sequenced input: PBMCs. This clonotype was sampled from a man younger than 30 in good health and CMV-seronegative. This chain uses TRBV28 with TRBJ1-2; 8 bases are a match to TRBD1. The CDR3 sequence: CASSSTGEIYYGYTF. DNA for the CDR3: TGTGCCAGCAGTTCGACAGGGGAGATATACTATGGCTACACCTTC.